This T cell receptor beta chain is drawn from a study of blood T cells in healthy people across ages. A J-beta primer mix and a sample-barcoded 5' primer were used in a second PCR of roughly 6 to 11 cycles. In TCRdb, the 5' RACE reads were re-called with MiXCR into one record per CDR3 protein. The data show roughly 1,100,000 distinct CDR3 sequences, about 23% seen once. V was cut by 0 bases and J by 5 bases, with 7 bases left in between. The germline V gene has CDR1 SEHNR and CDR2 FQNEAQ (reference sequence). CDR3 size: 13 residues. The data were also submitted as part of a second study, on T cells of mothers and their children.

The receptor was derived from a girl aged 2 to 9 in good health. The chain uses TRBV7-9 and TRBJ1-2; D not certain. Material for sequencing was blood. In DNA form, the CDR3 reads TGTGCCAGCAGCTTAGCTTCAGCGTATGGCTACACCTTC. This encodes CASSLASAYGYTF.